The text below deals with one T cell receptor (beta chain). This receptor's antigen is unknown. Base qualities are not recorded, but no much larger clone differs from it by a single base. From the cysteine through the phenylalanine, the CDR3 covers 18 amino acids. CDR3 DNA is the only sequence kept; it has 54 bases, read in frame from the first base. The germline V gene encodes CDR1 LNHDA and CDR2 SQIVND (reference sequence). Trimming takes 0 bases off V and 6 bases off J; junction bases not matched to a gene: 11. This record comes from a study of T cell changes during pregnancy in multiple sclerosis (dated by TCRdb to between 2018 and 2020). Study-level background: Changes in the T cell repertoire over the course of pregnancy were examined in this study in women with multiple sclerosis.

The library was made by the immunoSEQ multiplex PCR assay. TCRdb obtained this table from immuneACCESS and retained in-frame rearrangements with V and J assigned. These tables miss some clones; where compared with another copy, unresolved V genes account for less than half of the shortfall, and the remainder is unexplained. The sample contains roughly 43,000 clones, about 93% of them found a single time. 0.61% of the sample goes to the ten largest clones. In this chain, TRBV19 is recombined with TRBJ2-4; TRBD1 fits 10 bases in the junction. This sequence originates from a female donor with multiple sclerosis, enrolled in a pregnancy study. Material: CD4+ T cells from peripheral blood mononuclear cells, obtained in the third trimester of pregnancy. Here is the DNA: TGTGCCAGTAGTATAGATCCACCTTCGGGACAGGGGATAAACATTCAGTACTTC. Its amino acids are CASSIDPPSGQGINIQYF.